This TCR beta chain was captured by sequencing in a study of blood T cell repertoires in COVID-19. Measured with immunoSEQ multiplex PCR; TCRdb has only the in-frame clones, and not every one. This sample has 55,000 to 80,000 clones, with roughly 90% found just once. Comments on this clone: In the same sample, other DNA sequences code for this CDR3.

Per germline, CDR1 LNHNV and CDR2 YYDKDF (reference sequence). CDR3 size: 17 residues. The junction had 6 bases not matched to a gene; V was cut back by 0 bases and J by 1 base. The receptor was derived from a man aged 50-60 years with acute or convalescent COVID-19. J is TRBJ1-5 and V is TRBV15; TRBD1 agrees at 7 bases. The specimen was peripheral blood. The CDR3 DNA is TGTGCCACCAGCAGAGAGGAACAGGGGAGAAGCAATCAGCCCCAGCATTTT. Translation gives CATSREEQGRSNQPQHF.